These T cell receptor beta chains were read from a single sample in a study of long-term antiretroviral therapy in people with HIV. The data were produced by immunoSEQ multiplex PCR, yet TCRdb's version contains in-frame clones alone and is incomplete. The sample has some 47,000 clones, 90% to 95% seen once. The specimen comprised unsorted PBMCs, sampled 3.7 years after starting antiretroviral therapy. These receptors were obtained from a woman aged 50 to 60 with HIV. Each CDR3 is given with its conserved first and last residue. The D gene is left open where the match is weak. Clone size is not always given. Where it is, it says once, few, many or a class for expanded clones.

clone size: .; V gene: TRBV27; D gene: .; J gene: TRBJ1-2; CDR3 DNA: TGTGCCAGCAGATCCCGAGCGGGCTATGGCTACACCTTC; CDR3 protein: CASRSRAGYGYTF
clone size: .; V gene: TRBV7-8; D gene: TRBD1; J gene: TRBJ1-6; CDR3 DNA: TGTGCCAGCAGCTTCTCACAGGGGGATTCACCCCTCCACTTT; CDR3 protein: CASSFSQGDSPLHF
clone size: .; V gene: TRBV27; D gene: .; J gene: TRBJ1-3; CDR3 DNA: TGTGCCAGCAGAGGTCCTGGGGGCGGAAACACCATATATTTT; CDR3 protein: CASRGPGGGNTIYF
clone size: .; V gene: TRBV5-1; D gene: .; J gene: TRBJ2-3; CDR3 DNA: TGCGCCAGCAGCTTGTGGGCGGGGGCTACAGATACGCAGTATTTT; CDR3 protein: CASSLWAGATDTQYF
clone size: .; V gene: TRBV7-9; D gene: TRBD1; J gene: TRBJ1-5; CDR3 DNA: TGTGCCAGCAGCTTATCGGGACAGGGACTCCAGCCCCAGCATTTT; CDR3 protein: CASSLSGQGLQPQHF
clone size: once; V gene: TRBV4-1; D gene: .; J gene: TRBJ2-5; CDR3 DNA: TGCGCCAGCAGCCGTGGAGAGCGCCAAGAGACCCAGTACTTC; CDR3 protein: CASSRGERQETQYF
clone size: once; V gene: TRBV2; D gene: .; J gene: TRBJ2-3; CDR3 DNA: TGTGTCGACCTCGGCACAGATACGCAGTATTTT; CDR3 protein: CVDLGTDTQYF
clone size: .; V gene: TRBV7-9; D gene: .; J gene: TRBJ1-5; CDR3 DNA: TGTGCCAGCAGCTTAGAGGCCGAGCCCCAGCATTTT; CDR3 protein: CASSLEAEPQHF
clone size: .; V gene: TRBV7-2; D gene: .; J gene: TRBJ2-2; CDR3 DNA: TGTGCCAGCAGCTTAGTGGGTTATGCCGGGGAGCTGTTTTTT; CDR3 protein: CASSLVGYAGELFF
clone size: .; V gene: TRBV4-2; D gene: TRBD2; J gene: TRBJ2-7; CDR3 DNA: TGTGCCAGCAGCCAAAGAAAGCCGACTAGCGGAAGCTCCTACGAGCAGTACTTC; CDR3 protein: CASSQRKPTSGSSYEQYF
clone size: .; V gene: TRBV5-5; D gene: .; J gene: TRBJ1-5; CDR3 DNA: TGTGCCAGCAGCTTAGATTCGGAGCAGCCCCAGCATTTT; CDR3 protein: CASSLDSEQPQHF
clone size: .; V gene: TRBV19; D gene: TRBD1; J gene: TRBJ2-2; CDR3 DNA: TGTGCCAGTAGTCCCAGGGGGCTGAACACCGGGGAGCTGTTTTTT; CDR3 protein: CASSPRGLNTGELFF
clone size: .; V gene: TRBV7-9; D gene: .; J gene: TRBJ2-5; CDR3 DNA: TGTGCCAGCAGCTTAGCGGGGGGCCGGGAGACCCAGTACTTC; CDR3 protein: CASSLAGGRETQYF
clone size: .; V gene: TRBV27; D gene: .; J gene: TRBJ1-2; CDR3 DNA: TGTGCCAGCAGTTCCCAGGGGATTAACTATGGCTACACCTTC; CDR3 protein: CASSSQGINYGYTF
clone size: .; V gene: TRBV2; D gene: TRBD1; J gene: TRBJ1-5; CDR3 DNA: TGTGCCAGCAGTGCTGGACAGGGCGGTCAGCCCCAGCATTTT; CDR3 protein: CASSAGQGGQPQHF
clone size: .; V gene: TRBV7-8; D gene: .; J gene: TRBJ2-7; CDR3 DNA: TGTGCCAGCAGCTCCAGCGGCGACATAACCCACGAGCAGTACTTC; CDR3 protein: CASSSSGDITHEQYF
clone size: .; V gene: TRBV2; D gene: TRBD1; J gene: TRBJ1-3; CDR3 DNA: TGTGCCAGCAGGGAGACAGGGGCTGGAAACACCATATATTTT; CDR3 protein: CASRETGAGNTIYF
clone size: .; V gene: TRBV27; D gene: .; J gene: TRBJ2-3; CDR3 DNA: TGTGCCAGCAGCCTGGTCCGGTTGGATACGCAGTATTTT; CDR3 protein: CASSLVRLDTQYF
clone size: .; V gene: TRBV9; D gene: TRBD1; J gene: TRBJ1-4; CDR3 DNA: TGTGCCAGCAGCGTTACGACAGGGGGCTTGGAAAAACTGTTTTTT; CDR3 protein: CASSVTTGGLEKLFF
clone size: .; V gene: TRBV14; D gene: .; J gene: TRBJ2-7; CDR3 DNA: TGTGCCAGCAGCCTAGAGGGTATCTCCCTTTACGAGCAGTACTTC; CDR3 protein: CASSLEGISLYEQYF
clone size: .; V gene: TRBV6-1; D gene: .; J gene: TRBJ2-2; CDR3 DNA: TGTGCCAGCAGGATGACCGGGGAGCTGTTTTTT; CDR3 protein: CASRMTGELFF
clone size: .; V gene: TRBV5-1; D gene: TRBD1; J gene: TRBJ1-1; CDR3 DNA: TGCGCCAGCAGCTCTGGACAGGGGGGGAACACTGAAGCTTTCTTT; CDR3 protein: CASSSGQGGNTEAFF
clone size: .; V gene: TRBV11-3; D gene: TRBD1; J gene: TRBJ2-4; CDR3 DNA: TGTGCCAGCAGCCTCGGAGCGGGACAGGGGGGGAGAAACATTCAGTACTTC; CDR3 protein: CASSLGAGQGGRNIQYF
clone size: .; V gene: TRBV11-2; D gene: TRBD1; J gene: TRBJ2-2; CDR3 DNA: TGTGCCAGCAGCCTACCCCCAGGGGGTTGGGACACCGGGGAGCTGTTTTTT; CDR3 protein: CASSLPPGGWDTGELFF
clone size: .; V gene: TRBV7-9; D gene: TRBD1; J gene: TRBJ2-7; CDR3 DNA: TGTGCCAGCAGCCGCACAGGGGCCTACGAGCAGTACTTC; CDR3 protein: CASSRTGAYEQYF
clone size: .; V gene: TRBV30; D gene: .; J gene: TRBJ2-5; CDR3 DNA: TGTGCCTGGAGTGTTCGAGGGTTACAAGAGACCCAGTACTTC; CDR3 protein: CAWSVRGLQETQYF
clone size: .; V gene: TRBV7-6; D gene: .; J gene: TRBJ2-2; CDR3 DNA: TGTGCCAGCAGCTCATTCTTCTCCGGGGAGCTGTTTTTT; CDR3 protein: CASSSFFSGELFF
clone size: .; V gene: TRBV11-1; D gene: .; J gene: TRBJ2-7; CDR3 DNA: TGTGCCAGCAGCTTGGGGACCAAAGGGCCCTACGAGCAGTACTTC; CDR3 protein: CASSLGTKGPYEQYF
clone size: once; V gene: TRBV6-1; D gene: TRBD2; J gene: TRBJ2-7; CDR3 DNA: TGTGCCAGCAGTTGGGACTACTACGAGCAGTACTTC; CDR3 protein: CASSWDYYEQYF
clone size: .; V gene: TRBV10-3; D gene: TRBD1; J gene: TRBJ1-2; CDR3 DNA: TGTGCCATCACGTCAGGGGGTGGCTACACCTTC; CDR3 protein: CAITSGGGYTF
clone size: .; V gene: TRBV7-9; D gene: .; J gene: TRBJ1-2; CDR3 DNA: TGTGCCAGCAGCCTTAGACCCCTGGACTTTGACGGCTACACCTTC; CDR3 protein: CASSLRPLDFDGYTF
clone size: .; V gene: TRBV6-5; D gene: .; J gene: TRBJ2-5; CDR3 DNA: TGTGCCAGCAGTTACTCGGTCCGGGGAACCCAGTACTTC; CDR3 protein: CASSYSVRGTQYF
clone size: .; V gene: TRBV4-2; D gene: .; J gene: TRBJ2-2; CDR3 DNA: TGTGCCAGCAGCCAAGATGTAGGGATCGGGGAGCTGTTTTTT; CDR3 protein: CASSQDVGIGELFF
clone size: .; V gene: TRBV6-5; D gene: TRBD1; J gene: TRBJ1-1; CDR3 DNA: TGTGCCAGCAGGGGACAGGGGGAATCAATGACTGAAGCTTTCTTT; CDR3 protein: CASRGQGESMTEAFF
clone size: .; V gene: TRBV5-4; D gene: .; J gene: TRBJ2-2; CDR3 DNA: TGTGCCAGCAGCTACCGACGGGGGTCTAACACCGGGGAGCTGTTTTTT; CDR3 protein: CASSYRRGSNTGELFF
clone size: .; V gene: TRBV6-5; D gene: .; J gene: TRBJ1-2; CDR3 DNA: TGTGCCAGCAGTTCTCAGGGGAACTATGGCTACACCTTC; CDR3 protein: CASSSQGNYGYTF
clone size: once; V gene: TRBV5-6; D gene: TRBD1; J gene: TRBJ1-4; CDR3 DNA: TGTGCCAGCAGCTTGTGGCAGGGGGTAGCTAATGAAAAACTGTTTTTT; CDR3 protein: CASSLWQGVANEKLFF
clone size: .; V gene: TRBV16; D gene: TRBD1; J gene: TRBJ2-7; CDR3 DNA: TGTGCCAGCAGCAGGGACAGGGAGGGTGAGCAGTACTTC; CDR3 protein: CASSRDREGEQYF
clone size: few; V gene: TRBV10-3; D gene: TRBD1; J gene: TRBJ1-6; CDR3 DNA: TGTGCCACGAACCCGACAGGGAATTCACCCCTCCACTTT; CDR3 protein: CATNPTGNSPLHF
clone size: .; V gene: TRBV7-2; D gene: TRBD1; J gene: TRBJ1-2; CDR3 DNA: TGTGCCAGCAGCCAACGAACCCCCGGGACAGGGAGGCATGGCTACACCTTC; CDR3 protein: CASSQRTPGTGRHGYTF
clone size: .; V gene: TRBV12-5; D gene: .; J gene: TRBJ2-3; CDR3 DNA: TGTGCTAGTGGTTTTTGGGTAACAGATACGCAGTATTTT; CDR3 protein: CASGFWVTDTQYF